The present TCR beta chain was sequenced within a study of OX40 agonist ivuxolimab in advanced cancers. Study background: The treatment was a fully human IgG2 OX40 agonist, ivuxolimab. Dose-escalation patients were diagnosed with hepatocellular carcinoma, melanoma, renal cell cancer or head and neck cancer.

Comments on this clone: No antigen is known for it.

This CDR3 has 11 residues. From germline, CDR1 is SQVTM and CDR2 ANQGSEA. The V end lost 4 bases, the J end lost 5 bases, and 8 bases lay between the germline ends. On cycle 4 day 1 and cycle 7 day 1, as well as at baseline, blood was sampled. Study outcomes and limitations: Blood T cells, both CD4+ and CD8+, expanded clonally by week 6 at 0.1 to 3.0 mg/kg.

Method: immunoSEQ multiplex PCR; TCRdb's copy keeps in-frame clones and lacks some. The table records tens of thousands of clones, about 88% of them present only once. This sequence joins TRBV29-1 and TRBJ1-1; a weak D match, TRBD1 (6 bases). The sequence derives from an adult with an advanced solid tumor such as melanoma, head and neck, liver or kidney cancer. The sample consisted of CD4+ or CD8+ T cells sorted from blood, taken in a trial of the OX40 agonist ivuxolimab. As DNA, the CDR3 is TGCAGCGTTGGGGGGCTTACTGAAGCTTTCTTT. Its protein is CSVGGLTEAFF.